This TCR beta chain came from a study of patients and donors after allogeneic stem cell transplantation. CDR3 size: 14 residues. The V and J ends lost 8 bases and 3 bases, in that order; junction bases with no gene match: 6. Germline lookup yields CDR1 MNHEY and CDR2 SMNVEV (reference sequence). MiXCR, applied by TCRdb to the RT-PCR reads, yields one record per CDR3 protein. The table shows fewer than 180,000 distinct CDR3 sequences, with about a third occurring only once. The TCR originated in a human donor who was either an allogeneic HSCT recipient or a stem cell or donor lymphocyte infusion donor (not recorded which). It is not recorded whose cells these are; they may come from a transplant donor. This chain uses TRBV27 with TRBJ2-1; 8 positions match TRBD1. Material for sequencing was blood, either unsorted or a sorted T cell fraction (not recorded which). The CDR3 region is CASRDRGLYNEQFF. The CDR3 nucleotides are TGTGCCAGCCGAGACAGGGGCCTCTACAATGAGCAGTTCTTC.